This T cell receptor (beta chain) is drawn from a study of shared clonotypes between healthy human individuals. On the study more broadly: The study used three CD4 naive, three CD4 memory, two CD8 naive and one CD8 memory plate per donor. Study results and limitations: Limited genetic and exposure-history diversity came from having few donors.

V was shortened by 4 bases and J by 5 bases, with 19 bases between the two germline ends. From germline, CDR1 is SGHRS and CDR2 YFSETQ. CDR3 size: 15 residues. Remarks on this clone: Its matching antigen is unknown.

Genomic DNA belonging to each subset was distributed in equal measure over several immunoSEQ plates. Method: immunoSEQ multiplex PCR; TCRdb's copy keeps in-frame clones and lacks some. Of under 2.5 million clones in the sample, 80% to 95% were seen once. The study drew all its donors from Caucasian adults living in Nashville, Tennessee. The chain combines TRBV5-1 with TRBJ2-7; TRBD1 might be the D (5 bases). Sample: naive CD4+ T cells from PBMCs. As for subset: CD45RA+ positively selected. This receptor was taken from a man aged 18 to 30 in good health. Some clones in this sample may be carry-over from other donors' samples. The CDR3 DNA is TGCGCCAGCAGCCCGGACGGACACCAACCTGACGAGCAGTACTTC. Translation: CASSPDGHQPDEQYF.